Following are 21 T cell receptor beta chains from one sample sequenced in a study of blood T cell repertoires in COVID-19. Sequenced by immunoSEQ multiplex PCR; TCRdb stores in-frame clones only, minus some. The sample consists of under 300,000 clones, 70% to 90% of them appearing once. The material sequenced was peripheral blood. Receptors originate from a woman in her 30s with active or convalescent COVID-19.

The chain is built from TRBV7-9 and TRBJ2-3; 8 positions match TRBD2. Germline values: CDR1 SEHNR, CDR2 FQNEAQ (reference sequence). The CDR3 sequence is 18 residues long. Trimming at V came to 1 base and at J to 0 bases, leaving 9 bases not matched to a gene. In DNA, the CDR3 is TGTGCCAGCAGCTTAGGAAGGTGGGAGCGGGGGAGCACAGATACGCAGTATTTT. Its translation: CASSLGRWERGSTDTQYF. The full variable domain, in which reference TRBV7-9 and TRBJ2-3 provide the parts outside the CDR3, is DTGVSQNPRHKITKRGQNVTFRCDPISEHNRLYWYRQTLGQGPEFLTYFQNEAQLEKSRLLSDRFSAERPKGSFSTLEIQRTEQGDSAMYLCASSLGRWERGSTDTQYFGPGTRLTVL.

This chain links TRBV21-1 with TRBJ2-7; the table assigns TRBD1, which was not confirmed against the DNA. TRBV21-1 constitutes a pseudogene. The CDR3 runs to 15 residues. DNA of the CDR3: TGTGCCAGCAGCAAAGAGGAAGGGGCCTCCTACGAGCAGTACTTC. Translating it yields CASSKEEGASYEQYF.

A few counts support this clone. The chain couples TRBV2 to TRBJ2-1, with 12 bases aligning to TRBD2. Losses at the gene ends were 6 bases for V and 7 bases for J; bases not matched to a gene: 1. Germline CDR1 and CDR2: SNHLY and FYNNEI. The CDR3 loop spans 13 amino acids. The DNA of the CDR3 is TGTGCCAGCAGACTAGCGGGGGGAAATGAGCAGTTCTTC. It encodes CASRLAGGNEQFF.

The DNA for the CDR3 is TGTGCCAGCAGCCAGAAGGGGACAGGGGGGTTTTCGGCCCTCCACTTT. This encodes CASSQKGTGGFSALHF. The chain has TRBV3-1 (or the pseudogene TRBV3-2) and TRBJ1-6, with TRBD1 matching 11 bases. Germline assignment: CDR1 LGHDT and CDR2 YNNKEL (reference sequence). The CDR3 runs 16 residues. The J segment lost 14 bases and the V segment lost 3 bases, leaving 12 bases of the junction unmatched.

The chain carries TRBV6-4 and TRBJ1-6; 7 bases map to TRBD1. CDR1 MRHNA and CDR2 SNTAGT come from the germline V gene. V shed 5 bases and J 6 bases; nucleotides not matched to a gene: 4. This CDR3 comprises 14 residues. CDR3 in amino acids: CASSRGTANSPLHF. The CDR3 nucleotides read TGTGCCAGCAGTCGTGGGACAGCTAATTCACCCCTCCACTTT.

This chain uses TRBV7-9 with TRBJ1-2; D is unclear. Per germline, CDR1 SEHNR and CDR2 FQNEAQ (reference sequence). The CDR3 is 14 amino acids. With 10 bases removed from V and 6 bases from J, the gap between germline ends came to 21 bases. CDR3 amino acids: CAIELWSVVDGYTF. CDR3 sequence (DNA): TGTGCCATAGAGCTGTGGAGTGTGGTCGATGGCTACACCTTC.

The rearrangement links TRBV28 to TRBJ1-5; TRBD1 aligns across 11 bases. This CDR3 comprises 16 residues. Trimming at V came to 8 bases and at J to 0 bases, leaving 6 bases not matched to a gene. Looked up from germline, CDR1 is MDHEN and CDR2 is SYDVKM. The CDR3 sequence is CASYGTGGFSNQPQHF. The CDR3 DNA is TGTGCCAGCTACGGGACAGGGGGGTTTAGCAATCAGCCCCAGCATTTT. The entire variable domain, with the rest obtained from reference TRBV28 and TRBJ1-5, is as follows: DVKVTQSSRYLVKRTGEKVFLECVQDMDHENMFWYRQDPGLGLRLIYFSYDVKMKEKGDIPEGYSVSREKKERFSLILESASTNQTSMYLCASYGTGGFSNQPQHFGDGTRLSIL.

Written as DNA, the CDR3 is TGTGCCAGCAGCCAGGGTCCAGGGGAGCAGTTCTTC. Translated: CASSQGPGEQFF. The J gene is TRBJ2-1, the V gene TRBV7-9; TRBD1 might be the D (5 bases). Germline lookup yields CDR1 SEHNR and CDR2 FQNEAQ (reference sequence). The CDR3 runs 12 residues. Trimming left V 5 bases short and J 10 bases short, with 12 bases between.

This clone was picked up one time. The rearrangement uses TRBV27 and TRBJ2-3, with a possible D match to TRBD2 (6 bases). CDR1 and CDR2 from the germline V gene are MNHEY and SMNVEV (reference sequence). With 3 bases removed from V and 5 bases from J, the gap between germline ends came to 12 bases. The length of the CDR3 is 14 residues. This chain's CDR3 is CASSLARGGDTQYF. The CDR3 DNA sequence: TGTGCCAGCAGTTTGGCGCGGGGCGGAGATACGCAGTATTTT.

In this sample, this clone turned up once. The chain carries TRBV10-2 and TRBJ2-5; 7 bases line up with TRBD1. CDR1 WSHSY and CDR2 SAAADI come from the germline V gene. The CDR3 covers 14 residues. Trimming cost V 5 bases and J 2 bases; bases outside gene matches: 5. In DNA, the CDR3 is TGCGCCAGCAGTTACACACAGGGGCAAGAGACCCAGTACTTC. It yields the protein CASSYTQGQETQYF.

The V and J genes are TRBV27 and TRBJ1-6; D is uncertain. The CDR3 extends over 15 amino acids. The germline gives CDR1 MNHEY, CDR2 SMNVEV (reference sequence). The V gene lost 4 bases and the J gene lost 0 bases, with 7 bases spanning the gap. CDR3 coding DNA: TGTGCCAGCAGTTCGCGGAGCTCCTATAATTCACCCCTCCACTTT. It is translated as CASSSRSSYNSPLHF.

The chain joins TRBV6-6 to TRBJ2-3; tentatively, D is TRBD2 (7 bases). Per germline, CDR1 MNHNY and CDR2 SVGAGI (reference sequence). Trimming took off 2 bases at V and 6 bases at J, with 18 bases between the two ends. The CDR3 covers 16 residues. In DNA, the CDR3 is TGTGCCAGCAGTTACCGCGGGGGCCTCCCCCCCGATACGCAGTATTTT. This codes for CASSYRGGLPPDTQYF.

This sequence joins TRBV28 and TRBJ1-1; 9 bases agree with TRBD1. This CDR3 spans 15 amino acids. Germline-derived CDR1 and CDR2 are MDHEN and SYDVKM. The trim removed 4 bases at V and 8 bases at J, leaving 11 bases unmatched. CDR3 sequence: CASSSPQGAPAEAFF. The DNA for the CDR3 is TGTGCCAGCAGTTCACCACAGGGGGCTCCGGCCGAAGCTTTCTTT.

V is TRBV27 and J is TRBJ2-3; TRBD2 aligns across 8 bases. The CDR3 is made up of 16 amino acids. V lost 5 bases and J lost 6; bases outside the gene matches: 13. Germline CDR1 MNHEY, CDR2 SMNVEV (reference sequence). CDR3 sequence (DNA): TGTGCCAGCAGTCCTATCGCGGGGGGACGGGGGGATACGCAGTATTTT. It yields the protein CASSPIAGGRGDTQYF.

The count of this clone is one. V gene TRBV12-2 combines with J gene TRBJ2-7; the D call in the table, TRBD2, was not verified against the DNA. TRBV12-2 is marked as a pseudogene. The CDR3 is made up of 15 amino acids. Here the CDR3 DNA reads TGTGCAAGTCGCTTAGCTCGAGGGTTTCCCTACGAGCAGTACTTC. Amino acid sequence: CASRLARGFPYEQYF.

The CDR3: CASSTTGGGPQHF. The CDR3 nucleotides are TGTGCCAGCAGCACGACAGGGGGTGGGCCCCAGCATTTT. The chain recombines TRBV7-3 with TRBJ1-5, with TRBD1 matching over 9 bases. With V trimmed by 5 bases and J by 9 bases, 5 bases remained unmatched. CDR1 is SGHTA, CDR2 FQGTGA, per germline. The CDR3 loop spans 13 amino acids.

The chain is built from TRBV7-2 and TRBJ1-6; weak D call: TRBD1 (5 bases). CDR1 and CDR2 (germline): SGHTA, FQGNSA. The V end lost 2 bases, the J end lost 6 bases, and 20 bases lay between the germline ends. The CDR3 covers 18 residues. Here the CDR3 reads CASSLTGGVGDVNSPLHF. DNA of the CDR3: TGTGCCAGCAGCTTAACGGGAGGGGTTGGAGACGTTAATTCACCCCTCCACTTT.

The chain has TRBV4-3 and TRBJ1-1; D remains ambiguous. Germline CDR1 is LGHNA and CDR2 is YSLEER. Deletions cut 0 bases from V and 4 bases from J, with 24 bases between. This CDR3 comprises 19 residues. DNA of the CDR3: TGCGCCAGCAGCCAAGATTCGAGCGGAGGAGTTATTGGAAGCACTGAAGCTTTCTTT. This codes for CASSQDSSGGVIGSTEAFF.

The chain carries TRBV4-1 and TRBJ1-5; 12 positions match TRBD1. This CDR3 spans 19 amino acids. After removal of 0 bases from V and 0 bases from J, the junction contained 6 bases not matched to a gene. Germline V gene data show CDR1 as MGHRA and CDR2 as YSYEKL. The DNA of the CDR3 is TGCGCCAGCAGCCAAGATTCGGGACAGGGGGCCGATAGCAATCAGCCCCAGCATTTT. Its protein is CASSQDSGQGADSNQPQHF.

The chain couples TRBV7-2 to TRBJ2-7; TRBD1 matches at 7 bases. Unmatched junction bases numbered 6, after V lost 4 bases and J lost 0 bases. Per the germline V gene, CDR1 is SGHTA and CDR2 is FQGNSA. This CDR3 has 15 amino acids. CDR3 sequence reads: CASSSKGAVSYEQYF. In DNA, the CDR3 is TGTGCCAGCAGCTCCAAGGGGGCCGTCTCCTACGAGCAGTACTTC.

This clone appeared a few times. The CDR3 protein is CASSLTSGQPQHF. The CDR3 bases are TGTGCCAGCAGCTTAACATCAGGACAGCCCCAGCATTTT. The gene calls are TRBV7-3 and TRBJ1-5; D not certain. CDR1 is SGHTA and CDR2 is FQGTGA in the germline V gene. V was shortened by 0 bases and J by 7 bases, with 7 bases between the two germline ends. The CDR3 has 13 residues. The full variable domain, its missing parts supplied by reference TRBV7-3 and TRBJ1-5, is GAGVSQTPSNKVTEKGKYVELRCDPISGHTALYWYRQSLGQGPEFLIYFQGTGAADDSGLPNDRFFAVRPEGSVSTLKIQRTERGDSAVYLCASSLTSGQPQHFGDGTRLSIL.